This TCR beta chain was recorded in a study of blood T cell repertoires in COVID-19. The CDR3 runs 17 residues. Trimming took 5 bases from V and 2 from J; bases not matched to a gene: 8. Germline CDR1 is KGHSH and CDR2 is LQKENI. Using immunoSEQ multiplex PCR, the repertoire was profiled, and TCRdb retains in-frame clones only, with some absent. This table has 100,000 or so clones, 87% appearing once. Sequencing was performed on peripheral blood. The clonotype comes from a man over 45 with active COVID-19. The chain has TRBV18 and TRBJ2-6, with 8 bases fitting TRBD1. CDR3 coding DNA: TGTGCCAGCTCATCCGGGACAGGCTTAACTGGGGCCAACGTCCTGACTTTC. It specifies CASSSGTGLTGANVLTF.